The 25 T cell receptor beta chains reported below all come from one sample, sequenced in a study of T cell repertoires in cytomegalovirus infection. TCRdb passed the reads through MiXCR, listing each CDR3 protein once. The table shows 450,000 to 650,000 distinct CDR3 sequences, with 26% occurring only once. The sample was PBMCs. The source of these receptors is a human donor in good health (CMV status not recorded). Some clones in this sample may be carry-over from other donors' samples.

The V gene is TRBV4-2, the J gene TRBJ2-3; 7 nucleotides match TRBD2. Germline loops: CDR1 LGHNA, CDR2 YNFKEQ. CDR3 length: 16 residues. The junction had 10 bases not matched to a gene; V was cut back by 2 bases and J by 5 bases. CDR3 amino acids: CASSQRLARGVDTQYF. CDR3 in DNA: TGTGCCAGCAGCCAACGACTAGCTCGAGGTGTAGATACGCAGTATTTT.

This clonotype was detected a few times. This chain connects TRBV6-5 to TRBJ2-1; the match to TRBD2 covers 9 bases. Germline values: CDR1 MNHEY, CDR2 SVGAGI. V trimming: 4 bases; J trimming: 4 bases; junction bases outside the gene matches: 8. The CDR3 is 16 amino acids. The CDR3: CASSSAGSGGYNEQFF. The CDR3 bases are TGTGCCAGCAGTTCGGCGGGAAGCGGGGGGTACAATGAGCAGTTCTTC.

The CDR3 DNA reads as TGTGCCAGCAGTCCCTTAGCGGACCTCTCCTACAATGAGCAGTTCTTC. Residues: CASSPLADLSYNEQFF. V usage is TRBV27 and J usage is TRBJ2-1, with a tentative D call TRBD2 (6 bases). Germline V gene lookup returns CDR1 MNHEY and CDR2 SMNVEV (reference sequence). This CDR3 has 16 residues. V lost 5 bases, J lost 0 bases, and 14 bases lay in between.

This clonotype was counted many times. The chain joins TRBV7-2 to TRBJ2-5, with D perhaps TRBD2 (6 bases). The CDR3 has 15 amino acids. CDR1 SGHTA and CDR2 FQGNSA come from the germline V gene. V lost 5 bases, J lost 1 base, and 14 bases lay in between. Here the CDR3 DNA reads TGTGCCAGCAGCCACCAGACTAGAGCCCAAGAGACCCAGTACTTC. This sequence encodes CASSHQTRAQETQYF.

J is TRBJ2-5 and V is TRBV6-1; 13 bases are a match to TRBD2. J gave up 5 bases and V 10 bases, and 10 bases lay outside the gene matches. This CDR3 region has 15 residues. CDR1 is MNHNS, CDR2 SASEGT, per germline. The CDR3 spells CATRALTSGGETQYF. The DNA for the CDR3 is TGTGCCACCCGGGCCCTGACTAGCGGGGGGGAGACCCAGTACTTC.

This clonotype was picked up a small number of times. The V call is TRBV12-3 or TRBV12-4, the J call TRBJ2-2, with D unresolved. V was clipped by 6 bases and J by 4 bases, with 12 bases between them. The length of the CDR3 is 14 residues. For the CDR3, the DNA is TGTGCCAGCAGGGGCCTAGGGTTCACCGGGGAGCTGTTTTTT. Translated: CASRGLGFTGELFF.

In its sample, this clonotype was seen a few times. The chain couples TRBV7-3 to TRBJ1-6, with TRBD1 identical over 7 bases. V lost 4 bases and J lost 7; bases outside the gene matches: 10. Looked up from germline, CDR1 is SGHTA and CDR2 is FQGTGA. The CDR3 totals 16 residues. CDR3 region: CASSSQGPGQNSPLHF. The CDR3 DNA sequence: TGTGCCAGCAGCTCTCAGGGACCGGGACAGAATTCACCCCTCCACTTT.

The rearrangement links TRBV5-1 to TRBJ2-3; 8 bases map to TRBD2. Looked up from germline, CDR1 is SGHRS and CDR2 is YFSETQ. The CDR3 is made up of 16 amino acids. V lost 4 bases, J lost 0 bases, and 7 bases stayed unmatched. The CDR3 coding sequence is TGCGCCAGCAGCCAAACTAGCGGAGCTAGCACAGATACGCAGTATTTT. Translation: CASSQTSGASTDTQYF.

The chain links TRBV24-1 to TRBJ2-3; TRBD2 matches at 12 bases. From germline, CDR1 is KGHDR and CDR2 SFDVKD. Trimming removed 2 bases from V and 0 bases from J; junction bases left unmatched: 2. The CDR3 has 17 amino acids. The CDR3 here is CATSDWGLAGSTDTQYF. The CDR3 nucleotides read TGTGCCACCAGTGATTGGGGACTAGCGGGTAGCACAGATACGCAGTATTTT.

This clonotype turned up a few times. The chain uses TRBV5-1 and TRBJ2-1; D not certain. The germline V gene encodes CDR1 SGHRS and CDR2 YFSETQ. V shed 2 bases and J shed 4 bases, with 13 bases lying between them. The CDR3 extends over 15 amino acids. CDR3 DNA sequence: TGCGCCAGCAGCTTTCAGGCGGTCCTATACAATGAGCAGTTCTTC. This translates into CASSFQAVLYNEQFF.

This clonotype came up many times. This chain joins TRBV7-8 and TRBJ2-2, with TRBD2 matching over 10 bases. The V gene end was trimmed by 5 bases and the J gene end by 2 bases; junction bases not matched to a gene: 11. This CDR3 is built from 18 residues. The germline gives CDR1 SGHVS, CDR2 FQNEAQ. As DNA, the CDR3 is TGTGCCAGCAGCCCTCGAAACCTAGCGGGAGTTAACACCGGGGAGCTGTTTTTT. It codes for CASSPRNLAGVNTGELFF.

This clonotype was seen a few times. CDR3 protein: CATKAGGETQYF. The CDR3 coding sequence is TGTGCCACCAAAGCGGGAGGAGAGACCCAGTACTTC. The gene calls are TRBV12-3 or TRBV12-4 and TRBJ2-5, with 9 bases that match TRBD2. J gave up 4 bases and V 10 bases, and 4 bases lay outside the gene matches. The CDR3 contains 12 residues.

The genes are TRBV5-6 and TRBJ2-6; D ambiguous. The CDR3 runs to 14 residues. Germline V gives CDR1 SGHDT, CDR2 YYEEEE. Trimming took 4 bases from V and 4 from J, leaving 9 bases between them. The CDR3 protein is CASSPTTGANVLTF. The CDR3 region has the DNA TGTGCCAGCAGCCCTACCACGGGGGCCAACGTCCTGACTTTC. Together with reference TRBV5-6 and TRBJ2-6, the CDR3 gives the full variable domain: DAGVTQSPTHLIKTRGQQVTLRCSPKSGHDTVSWYQQALGQGPQFIFQYYEEEERQRGNFPDRFSGHQFPNYSSELNVNALLLGDSALYLCASSPTTGANVLTFGAGSRLTVL.

In its sample, this clonotype was seen a few times. This chain joins TRBV5-1 and TRBJ1-1, with D unresolved. V lost 5 bases and J lost 2, with 10 bases in between. The CDR3 consists of 13 residues. Germline V gene sequence: CDR1 SGHRS, CDR2 YFSETQ. Here the CDR3 reads CASRAAGNTEAFF. The CDR3 region has the DNA TGCGCCAGCAGGGCGGCCGGAAACACTGAAGCTTTCTTT.

The gene calls are TRBV6-1 and TRBJ2-7, with D perhaps TRBD1 or TRBD2 (5 bases each). The germline V gene encodes CDR1 MNHNS and CDR2 SASEGT. Between the trimmed V and J ends, which lost 5 bases and 0 bases, there was a span of 20 bases. The CDR3 consists of 17 residues. The CDR3 protein is CASSPGPRYPSSYEQYV. For the CDR3, the DNA is TGTGCCAGCAGTCCGGGACCAAGATACCCTAGCTCCTACGAGCAGTACGTC.

This chain links TRBV15 with TRBJ1-1, with D perhaps matching TRBD1 (6 bases). Trimming removed 3 bases at V and 4 bases at J, with 9 bases between. The CDR3 contains 13 residues. The V gene's germline CDR1 is LNHNV and CDR2 YYDKDF (reference sequence). Here the CDR3 reads CATSRGGPTEAFF. In DNA form, the CDR3 reads TGTGCCACCAGCAGGGGGGGGCCCACTGAAGCTTTCTTT. The full variable domain, with the rest looked up from reference TRBV15 and TRBJ1-1, is DAMVIQNPRYQVTQFGKPVTLSCSQTLNHNVMYWYQQKSSQAPKLLFHYYDKDFNNEADTPDNFQSRRPNTSFCFLDIRSPGLGDTAMYLCATSRGGPTEAFFGQGTRLTVV.

This clonotype was seen at least ten times. The chain is built from TRBV7-2 and TRBJ2-4; no definite D call. The V end was cut by 1 base, the J end by 7 bases, with 14 bases between. CDR1 is SGHTA, CDR2 FQGNSA, per germline. This CDR3 has 15 residues. Here the CDR3 DNA reads TGTGCCAGCAGCTTAGACGGCGGAGATCGGAACATTCAGTACTTC. Amino acid sequence: CASSLDGGDRNIQYF.

This clonotype showed up just a few times. The chain links TRBV4-3 to TRBJ1-1, with TRBD1 identical over 7 bases. Germline V lookup: CDR1 LGHNA, CDR2 YSLEER. This CDR3 comprises 15 residues. The V segment lost 5 bases and the J segment 1 base; nucleotides outside the gene matches: 7. CDR3 protein: CASSITGVGNTEAFF. CDR3 sequence (DNA): TGCGCCAGCAGCATAACAGGGGTCGGGAACACTGAAGCTTTCTTT.

Ten or more counts support this clonotype. The CDR3 region has the DNA TGTGCCACGATAGGCTCCAGGCTATACAATGAGCAGTTCTTC. Protein: CATIGSRLYNEQFF. The V call is TRBV10-3, the J call TRBJ2-1, with no clear D. The CDR3 length is 14 residues. Germline CDR1 and CDR2: ENHRY and SYGVKD. V dropped 10 bases and J dropped 4 bases, with 17 bases sitting between them.

The chain uses TRBV7-8 and TRBJ2-1; 7 nucleotides match TRBD2. There are 17 residues in the CDR3. Per germline, CDR1 SGHVS and CDR2 FQNEAQ. As DNA, the CDR3 is TGTGCGCTGAAAACCCGCCTAGCGGAAAGCTCCTACAATGAGCAGTTCTTC. Protein sequence: CALKTRLAESSYNEQFF.

This clonotype has at least ten counts. The chain links TRBV28 to TRBJ1-1, with 7 nucleotides matching TRBD1. This CDR3 has 15 residues. Germline V CDR1 and CDR2: MDHEN, SYDVKM. Trimming removed 0 bases from V and 3 bases from J; junction bases left unmatched: 4. CDR3 in amino acids: CASSLWEGADTEAFF. CDR3 nucleotides: TGTGCCAGCAGTTTATGGGAGGGGGCGGACACTGAAGCTTTCTTT.

A few counts support this clonotype. The chain is built from TRBV20-1 and TRBJ1-3; D uncertain. V was clipped by 3 bases and J by 4 bases, with 10 bases between them. Germline V lookup: CDR1 DFQATT, CDR2 SNEGSKA (reference sequence). The CDR3 spans 13 residues. CDR3 in amino acids: CSASWLAGNTIYF. The CDR3 nucleotides are TGCAGTGCTAGCTGGCTTGCCGGAAACACCATATATTTT.

There are many counts of this clonotype. V and J are TRBV7-6 and TRBJ2-1, with TRBD2 matching over 10 bases. This CDR3 contains 15 residues. Unmatched junction bases numbered 5, after V lost 3 bases and J lost 6 bases. Germline-derived CDR1 and CDR2 are SGHVS and FNYEAQ. The CDR3 loop is CASSFLAGEFNEQFF. The DNA for the CDR3 is TGTGCCAGCAGCTTTCTAGCGGGAGAATTCAATGAGCAGTTCTTC.

This clonotype was recorded many times. This sequence joins TRBV7-2 and TRBJ1-2, with a tentative D call TRBD1 (6 bases). Germline CDR1 is SGHTA and CDR2 is FQGNSA. The CDR3 is made up of 15 amino acids. The germline V and J ends were trimmed by 4 bases and 1 base, with 13 bases remaining between them. As DNA, the CDR3 is TGTGCCAGCAGCTCTGACAGGAAAAATAACTATGGCTACACCTTC. Amino acids: CASSSDRKNNYGYTF.

The genes are TRBV20-1 and TRBJ2-4; no definite D call. V lost 0 bases, J lost 0 bases, and 3 bases lay in between. This CDR3 has 13 residues. Germline V gene sequence: CDR1 DFQATT, CDR2 SNEGSKA (reference sequence). CDR3 loop: CSARDPAKNIQYF. CDR3 DNA sequence: TGCAGTGCTAGAGACCCAGCCAAAAACATTCAGTACTTC.